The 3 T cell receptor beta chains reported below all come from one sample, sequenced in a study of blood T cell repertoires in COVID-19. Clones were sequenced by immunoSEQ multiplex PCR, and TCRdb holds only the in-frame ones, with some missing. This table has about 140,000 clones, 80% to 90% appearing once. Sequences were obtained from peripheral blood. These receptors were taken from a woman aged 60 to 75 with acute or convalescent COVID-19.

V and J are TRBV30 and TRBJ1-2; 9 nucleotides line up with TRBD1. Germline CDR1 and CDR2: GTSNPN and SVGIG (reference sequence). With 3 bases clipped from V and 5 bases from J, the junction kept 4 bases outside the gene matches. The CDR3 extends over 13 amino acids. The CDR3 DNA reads TGTGCCTGGAGCCGGGACAGGGCGTATGGCTACACCTTC. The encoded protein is CAWSRDRAYGYTF.

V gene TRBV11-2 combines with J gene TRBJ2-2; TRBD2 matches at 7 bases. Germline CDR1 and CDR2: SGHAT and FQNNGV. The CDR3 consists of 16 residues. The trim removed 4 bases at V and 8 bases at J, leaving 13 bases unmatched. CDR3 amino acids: CASSSRGGPAGGELFF. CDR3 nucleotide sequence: TGTGCCAGCAGCTCCCGCGGGGGACCGGCGGGAGGGGAGCTGTTTTTT.

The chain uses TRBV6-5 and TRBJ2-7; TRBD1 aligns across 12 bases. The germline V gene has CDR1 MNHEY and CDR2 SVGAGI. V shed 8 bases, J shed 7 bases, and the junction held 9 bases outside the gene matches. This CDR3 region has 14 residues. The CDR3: CASDPGQGAEEQYF. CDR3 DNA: TGTGCCAGCGATCCGGGACAGGGGGCAGAAGAGCAGTACTTC.